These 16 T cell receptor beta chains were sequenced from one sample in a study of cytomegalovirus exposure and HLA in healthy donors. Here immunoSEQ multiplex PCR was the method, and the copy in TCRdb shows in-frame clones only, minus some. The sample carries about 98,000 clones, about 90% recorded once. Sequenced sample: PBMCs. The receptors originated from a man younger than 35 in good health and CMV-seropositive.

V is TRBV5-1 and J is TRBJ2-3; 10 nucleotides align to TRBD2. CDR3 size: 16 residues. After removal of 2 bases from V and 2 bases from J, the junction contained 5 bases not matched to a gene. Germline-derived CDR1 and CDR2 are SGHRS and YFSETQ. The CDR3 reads CASSLAGGSTTDTQYF. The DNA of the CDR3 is TGCGCCAGCAGCTTAGCGGGGGGGTCTACCACAGATACGCAGTATTTT.

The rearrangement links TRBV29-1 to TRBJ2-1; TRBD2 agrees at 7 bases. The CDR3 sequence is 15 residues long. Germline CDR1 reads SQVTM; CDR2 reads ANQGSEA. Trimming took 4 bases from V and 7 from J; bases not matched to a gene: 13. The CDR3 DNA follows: TGCAGCGTTGCTGAAGATATGGGGGGGTGGAATGAGCAGTTCTTC. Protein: CSVAEDMGGWNEQFF.

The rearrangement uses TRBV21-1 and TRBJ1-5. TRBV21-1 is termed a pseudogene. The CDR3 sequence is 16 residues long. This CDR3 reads CASSKRRRSSNQPQHF. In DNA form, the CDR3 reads TGTGCCAGCAGCAAAAGGCGGAGGAGTAGCAATCAGCCCCAGCATTTT.

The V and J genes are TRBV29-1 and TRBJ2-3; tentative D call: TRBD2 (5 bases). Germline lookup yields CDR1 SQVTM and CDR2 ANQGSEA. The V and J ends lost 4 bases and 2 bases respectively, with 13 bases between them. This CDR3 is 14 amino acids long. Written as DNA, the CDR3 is TGCAGCGTTGTGGGAGACCTCGACACAGATACGCAGTATTTT. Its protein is CSVVGDLDTDTQYF.

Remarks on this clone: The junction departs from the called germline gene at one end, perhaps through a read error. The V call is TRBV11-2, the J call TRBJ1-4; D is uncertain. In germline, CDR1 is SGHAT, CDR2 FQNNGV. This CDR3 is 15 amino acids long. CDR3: CASSLNTLTSEKLFF. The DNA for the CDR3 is TGTGCCAGCAGCTTAAATACCCTGACTAGTGAAAAACTGTTTTTT.

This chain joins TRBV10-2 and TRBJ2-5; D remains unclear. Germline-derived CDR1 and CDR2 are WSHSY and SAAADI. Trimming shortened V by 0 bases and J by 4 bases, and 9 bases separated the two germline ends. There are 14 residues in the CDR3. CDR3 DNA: TGCGCCAGCAGTGAGTCGCCTAGAGGAGAGACCCAGTACTTC. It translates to CASSESPRGETQYF.

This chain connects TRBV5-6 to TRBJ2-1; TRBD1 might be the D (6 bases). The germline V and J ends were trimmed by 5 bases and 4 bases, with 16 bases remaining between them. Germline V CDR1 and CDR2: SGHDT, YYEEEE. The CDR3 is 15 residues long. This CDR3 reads CASRNRAAMYNEQFF. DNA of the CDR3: TGTGCCAGCAGAAACAGGGCGGCAATGTACAATGAGCAGTTCTTC.

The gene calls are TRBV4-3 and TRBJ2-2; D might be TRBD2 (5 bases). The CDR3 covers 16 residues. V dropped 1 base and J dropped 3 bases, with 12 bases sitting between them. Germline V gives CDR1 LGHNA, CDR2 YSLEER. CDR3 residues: CASSQGVSVDTGELFF. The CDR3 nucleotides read TGCGCCAGCAGCCAAGGGGTTAGCGTGGACACCGGGGAGCTGTTTTTT.

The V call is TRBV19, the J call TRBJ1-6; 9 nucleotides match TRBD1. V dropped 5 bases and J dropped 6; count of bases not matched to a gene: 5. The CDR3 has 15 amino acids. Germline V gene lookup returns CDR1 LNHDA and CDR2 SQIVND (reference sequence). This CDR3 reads CASSSMGQGNSPLHF. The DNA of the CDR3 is TGTGCCAGTAGTTCAATGGGACAGGGTAATTCACCCCTCCACTTT.

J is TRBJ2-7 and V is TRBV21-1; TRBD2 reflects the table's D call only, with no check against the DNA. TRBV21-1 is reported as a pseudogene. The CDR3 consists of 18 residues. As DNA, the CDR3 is TGTGCCAGCAGCAACCAAACCCTCCGGACTAGCGGGAGAGTAGTGCAGTACTTC. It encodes CASSNQTLRTSGRVVQYF.

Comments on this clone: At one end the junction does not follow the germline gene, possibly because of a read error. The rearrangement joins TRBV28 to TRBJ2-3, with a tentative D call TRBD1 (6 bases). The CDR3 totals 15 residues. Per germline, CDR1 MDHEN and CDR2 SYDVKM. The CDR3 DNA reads TGTGCCAGCAGTTCTTCCAGGGGTAGCAGAGATACGCAGTATTTT. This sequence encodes CASSSSRGSRDTQYF.

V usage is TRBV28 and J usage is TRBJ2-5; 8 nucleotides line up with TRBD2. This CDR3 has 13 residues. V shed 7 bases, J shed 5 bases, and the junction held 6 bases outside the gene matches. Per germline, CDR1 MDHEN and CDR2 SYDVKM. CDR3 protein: CASIREGRETQYF. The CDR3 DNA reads TGTGCCAGCATTCGGGAGGGGAGGGAGACCCAGTACTTC.

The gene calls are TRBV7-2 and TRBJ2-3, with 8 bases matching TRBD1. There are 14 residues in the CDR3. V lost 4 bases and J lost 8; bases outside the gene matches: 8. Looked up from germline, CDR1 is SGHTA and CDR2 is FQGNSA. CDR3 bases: TGTGCCAGCAGCTCTAACAGGGGGAGGAGTACGCAGTATTTT. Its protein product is CASSSNRGRSTQYF. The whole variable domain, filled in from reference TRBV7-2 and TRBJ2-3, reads GAGVSQSPSNKVTEKGKDVELRCDPISGHTALYWYRQSLGQGLEFLIYFQGNSAPDKSGLPSDRFSAERTGGSVSTLTIQRTQQEDSAVYLCASSSNRGRSTQYFGPGTRLTVL.

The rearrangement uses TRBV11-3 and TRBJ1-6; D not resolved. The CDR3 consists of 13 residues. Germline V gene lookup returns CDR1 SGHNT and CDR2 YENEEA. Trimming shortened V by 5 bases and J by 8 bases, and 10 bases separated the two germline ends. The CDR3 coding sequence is TGTGCCAGCAGCCCTAGTCGGGATTCACCCCTCCACTTT. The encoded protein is CASSPSRDSPLHF.

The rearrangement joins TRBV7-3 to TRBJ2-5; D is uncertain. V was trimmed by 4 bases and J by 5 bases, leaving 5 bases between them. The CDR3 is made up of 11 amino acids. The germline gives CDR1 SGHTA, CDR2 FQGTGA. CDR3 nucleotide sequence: TGTGCCAGCAGCTACGAGGAGACCCAGTACTTC. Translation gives CASSYEETQYF.

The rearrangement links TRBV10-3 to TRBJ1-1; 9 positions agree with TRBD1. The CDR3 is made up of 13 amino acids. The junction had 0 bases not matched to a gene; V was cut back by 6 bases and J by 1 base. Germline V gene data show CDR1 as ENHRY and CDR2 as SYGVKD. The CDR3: CAIRGQGNTEAFF. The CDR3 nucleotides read TGTGCCATCAGGGGACAGGGGAACACTGAAGCTTTCTTT.